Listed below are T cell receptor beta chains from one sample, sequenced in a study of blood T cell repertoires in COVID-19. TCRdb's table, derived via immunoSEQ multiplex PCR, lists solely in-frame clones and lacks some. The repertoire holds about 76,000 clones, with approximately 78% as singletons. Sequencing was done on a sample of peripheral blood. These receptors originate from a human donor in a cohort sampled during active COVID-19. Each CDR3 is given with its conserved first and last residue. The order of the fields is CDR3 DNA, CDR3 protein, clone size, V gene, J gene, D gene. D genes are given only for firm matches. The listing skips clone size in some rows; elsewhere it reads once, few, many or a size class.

DNA: TGTGCCATCAGTGAGTCGCGAGGGAACTACGAGCAGTACTTC
CDR3: CAISESRGNYEQYF
size: NA
V: TRBV10-3
J: TRBJ2-7
D: NA

DNA: TGTGCCAGCAGCCAAATTAGTTCCTACAATGAGCAGTTCTTC
CDR3: CASSQISSYNEQFF
size: NA
V: TRBV27
J: TRBJ2-1
D: NA

DNA: TGTGCCAGCAGCCCCTCCGGACTAGAGGATTACAATGAGCAGTTCTTC
CDR3: CASSPSGLEDYNEQFF
size: NA
V: TRBV13
J: TRBJ2-1
D: TRBD2

DNA: TGCGCCAGCAGCACTCAAGGGACAGGAGGGGGAGAAGCTTTCTTT
CDR3: CASSTQGTGGGEAFF
size: NA
V: TRBV5-1
J: TRBJ1-1
D: TRBD1

DNA: TGTGCCAGCAGCCAAGGGGACAGCCGCTACGAGCAGTACTTC
CDR3: CASSQGDSRYEQYF
size: NA
V: TRBV3-1/TRBV3-2
J: TRBJ2-7
D: TRBD1

DNA: TGTGCCAGCAGTTACGGACAGGGGGAATACAATGAGCAGTTCTTC
CDR3: CASSYGQGEYNEQFF
size: many
V: TRBV7-9
J: TRBJ2-1
D: TRBD1

DNA: TGTGCCAGCTCACGGGAACCCAGCAGCGGCTATGGCTACACCTTC
CDR3: CASSREPSSGYGYTF
size: NA
V: TRBV18
J: TRBJ1-2
D: NA

DNA: TGCAGTGCTAGTGAGGGACTAGCGGGGGGTGAGCAGTTCTTC
CDR3: CSASEGLAGGEQFF
size: NA
V: TRBV20-1
J: TRBJ2-1
D: TRBD2

DNA: TGCGCCAGCAGCTTTAGCGGGGACTCAGATACGCAGTATTTT
CDR3: CASSFSGDSDTQYF
size: NA
V: TRBV5-1
J: TRBJ2-3
D: TRBD2

DNA: TGTGCCAGCAGCCGGCAGGGGGCAGTGGGCACCGGGGAGCTGTTTTTT
CDR3: CASSRQGAVGTGELFF
size: few
V: TRBV7-3
J: TRBJ2-2
D: TRBD1

DNA: TGTGCCAGCAGTGACCCCGGGACAGACAACTACGAGCAGTACTTC
CDR3: CASSDPGTDNYEQYF
size: once
V: TRBV6-1
J: TRBJ2-7
D: TRBD1

DNA: TGTGCCAGCAGTACAGCCTACGAGCAGTACTTC
CDR3: CASSTAYEQYF
size: NA
V: TRBV6-6
J: TRBJ2-7
D: NA

DNA: TGTGCCAGCAGCGACCGGGACAGAGACTACGAGCAGTACTTC
CDR3: CASSDRDRDYEQYF
size: NA
V: TRBV2
J: TRBJ2-7
D: TRBD1

DNA: TGCGCCAGCAGCTTGCCGGCGGGGGGGGCCTACGAGCAGTACTTC
CDR3: CASSLPAGGAYEQYF
size: NA
V: TRBV5-1
J: TRBJ2-7
D: TRBD2

DNA: TGTGCCAGCAGACCGACAGGGATCAATGGCTACACCTTC
CDR3: CASRPTGINGYTF
size: NA
V: TRBV12-3/TRBV12-4
J: TRBJ1-2
D: TRBD1

DNA: TGTGCCACCAGCCTAAAGCTAGCCATTTTGGACAATGAGCAGTTCTTC
CDR3: CATSLKLAILDNEQFF
size: NA
V: TRBV15
J: TRBJ2-1
D: NA

DNA: TGCGCCAGCTTCCAGGGGCCCCCCAGTCAAAGCTACACCTTC
CDR3: CASFQGPPSQSYTF
size: NA
V: TRBV5-1
J: TRBJ1-2
D: NA

DNA: TGTGCCAGCAGCTCGGCGGACAGGGGGGATGGCTACACCTTC
CDR3: CASSSADRGDGYTF
size: NA
V: TRBV7-9
J: TRBJ1-2
D: TRBD1

DNA: TGTGCCAGCAGTGCCCCAGGAAACTATGGCTACACCTTC
CDR3: CASSAPGNYGYTF
size: NA
V: TRBV2
J: TRBJ1-2
D: NA

DNA: TGTGCCAGTAGTAGCCTCTTGGGGACAGTTAACTATGGCTACACCTTC
CDR3: CASSSLLGTVNYGYTF
size: NA
V: TRBV19
J: TRBJ1-2
D: TRBD1

DNA: TGTGCCAGCAGCGGACAGGGGGGGAGCACTGAAGCTTTCTTT
CDR3: CASSGQGGSTEAFF
size: NA
V: TRBV7-3
J: TRBJ1-1
D: TRBD1

DNA: TGTGCCAGCAGCCAAGCAGGATCCTACGAGCAGTACTTC
CDR3: CASSQAGSYEQYF
size: once
V: TRBV3-1/TRBV3-2
J: TRBJ2-7
D: NA

DNA: TGTGCCAGCAGCCCAGGGGACAGATCAGATACGCAGTATTTT
CDR3: CASSPGDRSDTQYF
size: NA
V: TRBV7-9
J: TRBJ2-3
D: TRBD1

DNA: TGTGCCTGGAGTACAATCCTCCTTTCACCCCCCCACTTT
CDR3: CAWSTILLSPPHF
size: NA
V: TRBV30
J: TRBJ1-6
D: NA

DNA: TGTGCCAGTAGTATAGATCGGCAGGGCTCTGGCTACACCTTC
CDR3: CASSIDRQGSGYTF
size: once
V: TRBV19
J: TRBJ1-2
D: NA

DNA: TGTGCCAGCAGCTTACCCCGGGACTTGCAAGAGACCCAGTACTTC
CDR3: CASSLPRDLQETQYF
size: NA
V: TRBV7-2
J: TRBJ2-5
D: NA

DNA: TGTGCCAGCAGTTACAAAGCGGGGGGGAACACCGGGGAGCTGTTTTTT
CDR3: CASSYKAGGNTGELFF
size: NA
V: TRBV6-2/TRBV6-3
J: TRBJ2-2
D: TRBD2

DNA: TGTGCCGCAGGGTACTACAATGAGCAGTTCTTC
CDR3: CAAGYYNEQFF
size: NA
V: TRBV6-6
J: TRBJ2-1
D: NA

DNA: TGTGCCAGCAGCAGTTACGAGCAGTACTTC
CDR3: CASSSYEQYF
size: few
V: TRBV2
J: TRBJ2-7
D: NA

DNA: TGTGCCTGGAGACTAGCGGGGGCCCAAGAGACCCAGTACTTC
CDR3: CAWRLAGAQETQYF
size: NA
V: TRBV30
J: TRBJ2-5
D: TRBD2

DNA: TGTGCCAGCCTCGAGACAGGCCATAATGAGCAGTTCTTC
CDR3: CASLETGHNEQFF
size: NA
V: TRBV14
J: TRBJ2-1
D: NA

DNA: TGTGCCAGCTCTCCCGGTCTGCTGAACACTGAAGCTTTCTTT
CDR3: CASSPGLLNTEAFF
size: NA
V: TRBV18
J: TRBJ1-1
D: NA

DNA: TGTGCCAGCAGCGTAGCTGTAGGGGGCGGGGACATTCAGTACTTC
CDR3: CASSVAVGGGDIQYF
size: NA
V: TRBV9
J: TRBJ2-4
D: NA

DNA: TGTGCCAGTAGTTTCGGGACAGGCCGCTCTGGAAACACCATATATTTT
CDR3: CASSFGTGRSGNTIYF
size: NA
V: TRBV19
J: TRBJ1-3
D: TRBD1

DNA: TGTGCCAGCAGGGACCGCGGAGGTTCTCGTGGAAACACCATATATTTT
CDR3: CASRDRGGSRGNTIYF
size: few
V: TRBV2
J: TRBJ1-3
D: NA

DNA: TGTGCCATTATCTCCAGGGATAACTATGGCTACACCTTC
CDR3: CAIISRDNYGYTF
size: NA
V: TRBV12-3/TRBV12-4
J: TRBJ1-2
D: NA

DNA: TGCGCCAGCAACCCGACAGGGGGCCGGGACGAGCAGTACTTC
CDR3: CASNPTGGRDEQYF
size: NA
V: TRBV5-1
J: TRBJ2-7
D: TRBD1

DNA: TGTGCCAGCAGCAAACCGAGGCCGGGACTAGCGGGGAGAGAGCAGTACTTC
CDR3: CASSKPRPGLAGREQYF
size: NA
V: TRBV7-3
J: TRBJ2-7
D: TRBD2

DNA: TGTGCCAGCAGCGCAGACAGGGGAGTTGAGACCCAGTACTTC
CDR3: CASSADRGVETQYF
size: few
V: TRBV9
J: TRBJ2-5
D: TRBD1

DNA: TGTGCCAGCAGTTATAGACAGATCCAAGAGACCCAGTACTTC
CDR3: CASSYRQIQETQYF
size: NA
V: TRBV6-6
J: TRBJ2-5
D: NA